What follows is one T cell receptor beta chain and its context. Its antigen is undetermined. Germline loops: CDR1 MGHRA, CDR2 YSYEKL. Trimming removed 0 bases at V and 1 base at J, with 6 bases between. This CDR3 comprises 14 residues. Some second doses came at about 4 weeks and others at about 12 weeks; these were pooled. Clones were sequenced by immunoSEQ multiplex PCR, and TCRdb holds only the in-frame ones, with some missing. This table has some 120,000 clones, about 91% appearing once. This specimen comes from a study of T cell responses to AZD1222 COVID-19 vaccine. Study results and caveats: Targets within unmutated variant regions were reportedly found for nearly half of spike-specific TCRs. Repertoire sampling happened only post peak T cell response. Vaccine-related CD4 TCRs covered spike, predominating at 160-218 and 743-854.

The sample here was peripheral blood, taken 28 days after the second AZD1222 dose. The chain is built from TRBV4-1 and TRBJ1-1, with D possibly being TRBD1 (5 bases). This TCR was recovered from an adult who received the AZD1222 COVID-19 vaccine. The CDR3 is CASSQDRENTEAFF. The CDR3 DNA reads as TGCGCCAGCAGCCAAGACAGGGAGAACACTGAAGCTTTCTTT.